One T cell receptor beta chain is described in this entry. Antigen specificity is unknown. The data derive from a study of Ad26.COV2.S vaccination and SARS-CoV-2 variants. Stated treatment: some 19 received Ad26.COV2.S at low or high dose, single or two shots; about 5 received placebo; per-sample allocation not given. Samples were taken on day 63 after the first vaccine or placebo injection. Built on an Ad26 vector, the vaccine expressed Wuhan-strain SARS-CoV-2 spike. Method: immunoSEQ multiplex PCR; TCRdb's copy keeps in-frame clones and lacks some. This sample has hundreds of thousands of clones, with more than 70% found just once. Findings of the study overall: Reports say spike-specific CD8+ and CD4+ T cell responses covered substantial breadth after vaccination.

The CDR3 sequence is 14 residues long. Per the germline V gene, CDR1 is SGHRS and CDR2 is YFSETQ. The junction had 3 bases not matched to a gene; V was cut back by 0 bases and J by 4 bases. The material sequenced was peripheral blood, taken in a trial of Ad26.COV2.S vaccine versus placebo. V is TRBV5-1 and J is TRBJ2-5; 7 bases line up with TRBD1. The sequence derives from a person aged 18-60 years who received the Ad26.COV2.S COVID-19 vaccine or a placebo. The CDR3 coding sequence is TGCGCCAGCAGCTTGGGGGGGACAGCAGAGACCCAGTACTTC. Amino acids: CASSLGGTAETQYF.